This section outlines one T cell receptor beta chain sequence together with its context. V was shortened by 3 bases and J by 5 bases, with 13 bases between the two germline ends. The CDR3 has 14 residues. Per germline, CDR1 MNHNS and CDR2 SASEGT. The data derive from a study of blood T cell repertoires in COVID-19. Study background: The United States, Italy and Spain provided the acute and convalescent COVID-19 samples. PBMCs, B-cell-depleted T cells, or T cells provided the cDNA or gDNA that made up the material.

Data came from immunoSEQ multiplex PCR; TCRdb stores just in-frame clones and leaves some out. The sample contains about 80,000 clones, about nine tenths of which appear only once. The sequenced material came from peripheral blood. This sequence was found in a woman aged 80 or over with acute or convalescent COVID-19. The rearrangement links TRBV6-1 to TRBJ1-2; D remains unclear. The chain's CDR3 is CASSEGRVLYGYTF. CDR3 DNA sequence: TGTGCCAGCAGTGAGGGGAGGGTACTATATGGCTACACCTTC.